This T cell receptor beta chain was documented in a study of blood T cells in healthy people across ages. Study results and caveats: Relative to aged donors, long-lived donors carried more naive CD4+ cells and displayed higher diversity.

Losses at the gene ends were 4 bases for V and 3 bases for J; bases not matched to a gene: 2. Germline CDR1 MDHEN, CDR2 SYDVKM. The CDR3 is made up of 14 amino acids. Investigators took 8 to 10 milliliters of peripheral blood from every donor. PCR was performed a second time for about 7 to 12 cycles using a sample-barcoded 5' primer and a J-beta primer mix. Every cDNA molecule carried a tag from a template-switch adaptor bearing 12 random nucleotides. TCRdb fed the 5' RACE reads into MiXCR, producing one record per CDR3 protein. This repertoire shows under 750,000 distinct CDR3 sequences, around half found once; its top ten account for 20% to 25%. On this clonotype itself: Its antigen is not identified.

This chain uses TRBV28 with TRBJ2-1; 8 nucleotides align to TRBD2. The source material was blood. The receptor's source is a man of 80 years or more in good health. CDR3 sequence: CASSWGLGYNEQFF. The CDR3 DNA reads TGTGCCAGCAGTTGGGGACTAGGCTACAATGAGCAGTTCTTC.